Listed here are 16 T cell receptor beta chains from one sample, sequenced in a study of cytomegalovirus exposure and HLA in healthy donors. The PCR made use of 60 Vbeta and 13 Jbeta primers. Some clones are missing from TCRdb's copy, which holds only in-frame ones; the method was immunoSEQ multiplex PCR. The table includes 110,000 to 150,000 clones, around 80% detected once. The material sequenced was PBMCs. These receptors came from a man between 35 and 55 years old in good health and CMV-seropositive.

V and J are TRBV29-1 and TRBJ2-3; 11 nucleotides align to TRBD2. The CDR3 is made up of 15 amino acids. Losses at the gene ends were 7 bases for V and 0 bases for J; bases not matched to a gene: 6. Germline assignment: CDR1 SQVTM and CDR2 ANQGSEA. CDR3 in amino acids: CSGWGTSGSTDTQYF. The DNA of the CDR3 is TGCAGCGGGTGGGGGACTAGCGGAAGCACAGATACGCAGTATTTT.

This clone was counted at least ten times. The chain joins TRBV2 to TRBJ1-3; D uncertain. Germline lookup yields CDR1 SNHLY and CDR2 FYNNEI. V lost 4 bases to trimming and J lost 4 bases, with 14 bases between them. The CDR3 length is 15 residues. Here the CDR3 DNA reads TGTGCCAGCAGTGTGTCAGCGACGCCGGGAAACACCATATATTTT. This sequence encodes CASSVSATPGNTIYF.

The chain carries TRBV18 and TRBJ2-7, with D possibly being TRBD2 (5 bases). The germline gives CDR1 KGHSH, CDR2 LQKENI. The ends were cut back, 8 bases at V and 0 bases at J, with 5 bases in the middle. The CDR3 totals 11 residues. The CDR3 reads CASGSSYEQYF. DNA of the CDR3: TGTGCCAGCGGGAGCTCCTACGAGCAGTACTTC. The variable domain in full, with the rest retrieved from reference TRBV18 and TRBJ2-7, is NAGVMQNPRHLVRRRGQEARLRCSPMKGHSHVYWYRQLPEEGLKFMVYLQKENIIDESGMPKERFSAEFPKEGPSILRIQQVVRGDSAAYFCASGSSYEQYFGPGTRLTVT.

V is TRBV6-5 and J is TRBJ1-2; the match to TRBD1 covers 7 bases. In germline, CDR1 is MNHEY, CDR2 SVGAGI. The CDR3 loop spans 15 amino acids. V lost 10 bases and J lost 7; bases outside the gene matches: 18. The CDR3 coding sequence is TGTGCCACCCGGCCCCTAACAGGGGCCGGCTCTGGCTACACCTTC. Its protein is CATRPLTGAGSGYTF.

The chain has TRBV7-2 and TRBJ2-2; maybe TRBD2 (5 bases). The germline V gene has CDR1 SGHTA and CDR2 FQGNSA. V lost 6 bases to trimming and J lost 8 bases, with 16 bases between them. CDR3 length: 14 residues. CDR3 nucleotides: TGTGCCAGCAGACCTGGACTTACATCGGGGGAGCTGTTTTTT. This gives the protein CASRPGLTSGELFF.

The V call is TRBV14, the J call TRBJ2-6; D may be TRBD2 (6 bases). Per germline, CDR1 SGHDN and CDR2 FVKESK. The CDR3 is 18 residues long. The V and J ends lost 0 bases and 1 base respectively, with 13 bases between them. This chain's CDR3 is CASSQEARRVSGANVLTF. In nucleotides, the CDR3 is TGTGCCAGCAGCCAAGAGGCGCGGAGGGTGTCTGGGGCCAACGTCCTGACTTTC.

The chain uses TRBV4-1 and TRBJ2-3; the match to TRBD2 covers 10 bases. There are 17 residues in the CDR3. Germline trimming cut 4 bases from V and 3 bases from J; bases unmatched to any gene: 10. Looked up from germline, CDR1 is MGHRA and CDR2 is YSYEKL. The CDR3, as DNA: TGCGCCAGCAGCCCCCGGGGAGCGGGGGGGCGGACAGATACGCAGTATTTT. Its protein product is CASSPRGAGGRTDTQYF.

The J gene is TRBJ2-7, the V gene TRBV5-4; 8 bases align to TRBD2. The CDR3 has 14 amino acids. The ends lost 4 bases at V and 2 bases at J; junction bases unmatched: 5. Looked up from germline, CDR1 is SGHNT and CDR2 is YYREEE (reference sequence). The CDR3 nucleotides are TGTGCCAGCAGCGGAGGCGGGAGGACCTACGAGCAGTACTTC. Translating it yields CASSGGGRTYEQYF.

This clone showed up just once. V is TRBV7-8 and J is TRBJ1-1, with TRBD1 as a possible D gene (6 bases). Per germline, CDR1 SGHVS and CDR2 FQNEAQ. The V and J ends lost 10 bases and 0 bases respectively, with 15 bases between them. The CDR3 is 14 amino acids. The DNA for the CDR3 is TGTGCCATCCTAGGGGGAGCACTGAACACTGAAGCTTTCTTT. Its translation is CAILGGALNTEAFF.

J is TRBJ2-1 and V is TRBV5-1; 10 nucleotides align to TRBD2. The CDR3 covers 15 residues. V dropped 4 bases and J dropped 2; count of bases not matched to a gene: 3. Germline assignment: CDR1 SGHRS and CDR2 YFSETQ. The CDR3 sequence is CASSPTSGPYNEQFF. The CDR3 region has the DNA TGCGCCAGCAGCCCGACTAGCGGGCCCTACAATGAGCAGTTCTTC.

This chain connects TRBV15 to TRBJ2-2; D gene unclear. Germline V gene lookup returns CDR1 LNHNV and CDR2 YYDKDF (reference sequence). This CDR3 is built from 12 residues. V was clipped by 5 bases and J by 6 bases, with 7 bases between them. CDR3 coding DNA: TGTGCCACCAGCGGCCGTCCCGGGGAGCTGTTTTTT. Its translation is CATSGRPGELFF.

The CDR3, as DNA: TGCGCCAGCAGCCCTACTCCGGGACTACCGCCTAGTGGCTACACCTTC. Translation: CASSPTPGLPPSGYTF. The chain joins TRBV4-1 to TRBJ1-2, with D possibly matching TRBD1 (5 bases). The CDR3 runs to 16 residues. CDR1 and CDR2 from the germline V gene are MGHRA and YSYEKL. The V end was cut by 4 bases, the J end by 7 bases, with 22 bases between.

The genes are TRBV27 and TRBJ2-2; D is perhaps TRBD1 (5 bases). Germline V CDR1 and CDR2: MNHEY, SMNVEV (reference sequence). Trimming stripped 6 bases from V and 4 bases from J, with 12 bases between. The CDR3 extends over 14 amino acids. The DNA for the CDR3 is TGTGCCAGCAGAAAATACAGGAGCACCGGGGAGCTGTTTTTT. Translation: CASRKYRSTGELFF.

The CDR3 nucleotides read TGTGCCTGGAGTGCCCCCGGCGGGGGTTACACTGAAGCTTTCTTT. Translated: CAWSAPGGGYTEAFF. The chain carries TRBV30 and TRBJ1-1; a weak D match, TRBD1 (5 bases). CDR1 and CDR2 (germline): GTSNPN, SVGIG (reference sequence). CDR3 length: 15 residues. V gave up 1 base and J gave up 3 bases, with 15 bases separating them.

CDR3 in amino acids: CASSLRDRYRENYGYTF. In nucleotides, the CDR3 is TGTGCCAGCAGCTTACGCGATAGGTACAGGGAGAACTATGGCTACACCTTC. V is TRBV5-6 and J is TRBJ1-2; D may be TRBD1 (6 bases). This CDR3 is 17 amino acids long. V was trimmed by 2 bases and J by 2 bases, leaving 19 bases between them. Germline-derived CDR1 and CDR2 are SGHDT and YYEEEE. Complete variable domain (other parts from reference TRBV5-6 and TRBJ1-2): DAGVTQSPTHLIKTRGQQVTLRCSPKSGHDTVSWYQQALGQGPQFIFQYYEEEERQRGNFPDRFSGHQFPNYSSELNVNALLLGDSALYLCASSLRDRYRENYGYTFGSGTRLTVV.

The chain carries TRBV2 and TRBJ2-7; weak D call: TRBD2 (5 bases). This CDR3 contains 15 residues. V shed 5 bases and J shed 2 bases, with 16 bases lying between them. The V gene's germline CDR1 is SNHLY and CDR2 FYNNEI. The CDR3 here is CASSFVDFSAYEQYF. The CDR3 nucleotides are TGTGCCAGCAGTTTTGTGGACTTTTCGGCCTACGAGCAGTACTTC.